This is a list of T cell receptor beta chains from one sample in a study of beta chain features in type 1 diabetes. Assay: immunoSEQ multiplex PCR; the TCRdb copy retains only in-frame clones and omits some. The table records about 900,000 clones, 17% of them present only once. Sequencing used naive CD4+ T cells from blood. These receptors were obtained from a woman aged 18-30 years in good health. The CDR3 runs from the conserved cysteine through the conserved F or W. D genes are given only for firm matches. Clone size appears in some rows only: once, few, many, or a class for an expanded clone.

size,J,V,D,CDR3,DNA
NA,TRBJ2-7,TRBV5-1,NA,CASSLGEEYHEQYF,TGCGCCAGCAGCTTGGGTGAGGAGTACCACGAGCAGTACTTC
NA,TRBJ2-5,TRBV18,NA,CASSIRPGGGETQYF,TGTGCCAGCTCAATACGTCCGGGTGGGGGAGAGACCCAGTACTTC
few,TRBJ2-2,TRBV10-3,NA,CAISGFTGELFF,TGTGCCATCAGTGGGTTTACCGGGGAGCTGTTTTTT
few,TRBJ1-2,TRBV7-9,NA,CASSLGANYGYTF,TGTGCCAGCAGCTTAGGTGCTAACTATGGCTACACCTTC
NA,TRBJ2-7,TRBV7-4,TRBD2,CASSLDQGWIAGTYEQYF,TGTGCCAGCAGCTTAGATCAGGGGTGGATAGCGGGAACCTACGAGCAGTACTTC
few,TRBJ2-2,TRBV4-1,NA,CASSQQHTGELFF,TGCGCCAGCAGCCAACAGCACACCGGGGAGCTGTTTTTT
NA,TRBJ1-1,TRBV5-1,NA,CASNIGPAAGTEAFF,TGCGCCAGCAACATAGGACCTGCCGCGGGCACTGAAGCTTTCTTT
few,TRBJ2-2,TRBV4-2,TRBD2,CASSQGVRREVKRGGELFF,TGTGCCAGCAGCCAAGGGGTCCGTCGGGAGGTGAAGCGAGGCGGGGAGCTGTTTTTT
NA,TRBJ2-7,TRBV5-4,NA,CASSLAGDWVYEQYF,TGTGCCAGCAGCTTGGCCGGGGACTGGGTCTACGAGCAGTACTTC
few,TRBJ2-1,TRBV5-1,NA,CASSQKNNEQFF,TGCGCCAGCAGCCAGAAAAACAATGAGCAGTTCTTC